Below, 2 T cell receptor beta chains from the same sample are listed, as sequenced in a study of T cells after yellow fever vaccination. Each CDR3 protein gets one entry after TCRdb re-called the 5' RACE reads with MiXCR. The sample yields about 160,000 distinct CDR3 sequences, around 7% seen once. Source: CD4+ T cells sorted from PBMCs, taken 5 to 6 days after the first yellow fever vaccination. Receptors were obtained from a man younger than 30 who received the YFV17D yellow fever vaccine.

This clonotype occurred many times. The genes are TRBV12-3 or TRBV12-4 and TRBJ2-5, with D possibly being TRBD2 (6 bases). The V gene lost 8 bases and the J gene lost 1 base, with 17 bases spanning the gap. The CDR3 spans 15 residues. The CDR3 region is CASGLVMGGQETQYF. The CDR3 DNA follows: TGTGCCAGCGGTCTGGTTATGGGGGGCCAAGAGACCCAGTACTTC.

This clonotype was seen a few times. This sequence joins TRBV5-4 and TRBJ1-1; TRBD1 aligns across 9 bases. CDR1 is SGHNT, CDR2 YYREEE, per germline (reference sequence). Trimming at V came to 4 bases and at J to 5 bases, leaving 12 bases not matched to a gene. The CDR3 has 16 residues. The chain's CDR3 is CASSAVVTGGSTEAFF. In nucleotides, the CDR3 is TGTGCCAGCAGCGCGGTAGTTACAGGGGGCTCGACTGAAGCTTTCTTT.